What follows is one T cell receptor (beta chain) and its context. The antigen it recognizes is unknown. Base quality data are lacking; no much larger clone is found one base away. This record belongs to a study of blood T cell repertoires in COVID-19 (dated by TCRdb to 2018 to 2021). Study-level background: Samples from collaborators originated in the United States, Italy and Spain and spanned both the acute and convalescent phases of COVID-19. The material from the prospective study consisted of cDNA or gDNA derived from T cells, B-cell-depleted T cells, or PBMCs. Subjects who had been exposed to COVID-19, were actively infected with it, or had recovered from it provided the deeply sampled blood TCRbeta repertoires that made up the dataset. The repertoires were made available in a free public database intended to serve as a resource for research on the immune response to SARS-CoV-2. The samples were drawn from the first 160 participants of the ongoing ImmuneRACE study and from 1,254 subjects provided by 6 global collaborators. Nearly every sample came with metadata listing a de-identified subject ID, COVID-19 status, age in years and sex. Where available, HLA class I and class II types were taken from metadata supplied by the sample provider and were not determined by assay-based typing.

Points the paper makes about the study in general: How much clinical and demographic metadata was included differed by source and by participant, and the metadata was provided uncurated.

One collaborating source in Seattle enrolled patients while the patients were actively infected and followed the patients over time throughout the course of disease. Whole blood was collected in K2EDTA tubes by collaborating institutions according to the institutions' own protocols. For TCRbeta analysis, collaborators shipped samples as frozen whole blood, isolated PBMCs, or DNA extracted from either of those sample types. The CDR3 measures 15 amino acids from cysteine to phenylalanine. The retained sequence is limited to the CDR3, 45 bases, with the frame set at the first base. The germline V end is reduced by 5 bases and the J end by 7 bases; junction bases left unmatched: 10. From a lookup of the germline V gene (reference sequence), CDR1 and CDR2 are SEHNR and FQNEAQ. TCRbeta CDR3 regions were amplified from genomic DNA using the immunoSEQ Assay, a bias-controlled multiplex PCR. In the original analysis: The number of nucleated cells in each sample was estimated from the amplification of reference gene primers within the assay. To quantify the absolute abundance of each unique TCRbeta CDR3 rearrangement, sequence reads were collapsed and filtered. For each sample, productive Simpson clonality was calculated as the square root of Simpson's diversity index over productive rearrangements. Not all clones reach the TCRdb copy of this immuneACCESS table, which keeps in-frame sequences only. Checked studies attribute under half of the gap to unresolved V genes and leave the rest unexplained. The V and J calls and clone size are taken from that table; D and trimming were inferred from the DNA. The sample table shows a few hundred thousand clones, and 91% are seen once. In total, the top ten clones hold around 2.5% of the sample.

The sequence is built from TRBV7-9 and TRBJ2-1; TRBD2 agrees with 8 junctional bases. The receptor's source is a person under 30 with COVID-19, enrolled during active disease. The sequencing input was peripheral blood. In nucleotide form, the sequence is TGTGCCAGCAGCCTATTTAGCGGGACGAAGAATGAGCAGTTCTTC. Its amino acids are CASSLFSGTKNEQFF.